This T cell receptor beta chain was sequenced in a study of cytomegalovirus exposure and HLA in healthy donors. V lost 4 bases, J lost 3 bases, and 5 bases stayed unmatched. Germline CDR1 reads MNHNS; CDR2 reads SASEGT. The CDR3 length is 15 residues. PCR involved 60 Vbeta and 13 Jbeta primers. Original methodology: Later analysis identified roughly 82 million unique TCR beta chains, 9 million to 12 million shared. The repertoire was sequenced with immunoSEQ multiplex PCR; TCRdb's copy has only in-frame clones and lacks some. V and J calls and clone size come straight from that table; D and trimming were deduced from the DNA. The sample holds about 130,000 clones, around two thirds seen once. This clone occurred once. The antigen is unknown. Among the donors, all were healthy bone marrow donors. General study results and limits: Most subjects' HLA-A and HLA-B alleles were reportedly predicted from TCR beta sequences.

This clonotype originated in a woman in her 40s in good health and CMV-seronegative. This rearrangement joins TRBV6-1 to TRBJ1-5; 8 bases line up with TRBD1. Sequenced material: PBMCs. The CDR3 here is CASSAGTGYNQPQHF. The CDR3 bases are TGTGCCAGCAGTGCAGGGACAGGATACAATCAGCCCCAGCATTTT.